This T cell receptor beta chain was observed in a study of T cell repertoires in cytomegalovirus infection. Note on this clonotype: Antigen unknown.

General observations from the study: Based on cumulative public TCR beta family frequency, carriers of CMV plus the relevant HLA were identified.

The CDR3 is made up of 13 amino acids. Germline V gives CDR1 MNHNY, CDR2 SVGAGI (reference sequence). MiXCR was run by TCRdb on the reads, yielding one entry per CDR3 protein. The table includes some 940,000 distinct CDR3 sequences, 30% to 40% detected once. This receptor was obtained from a human donor in good health (CMV status not recorded). Some clones in this sample may be carry-over from other donors' samples. The J gene is TRBJ2-7, the V gene TRBV6-6; possibly TRBD1 or TRBD2 for D (5 bases each). Sequencing was performed on cultured CD8+ T cells from PBMCs, taken from culture after CMV antigen stimulation. The CDR3: CSSSWDPGDEQYV. CDR3 DNA sequence: TGTTCCAGCAGTTGGGACCCCGGGGACGAGCAGTACGTC.